This T cell receptor (beta chain) was found in a study of T cells in Graves' hyperthyroidism and ophthalmopathy. Study-wide results and caveats: In the blood, most expanded thyroid clonotypes above 0.001 appeared as well.

In its sample, this clonotype was seen many times. The antigen remains unidentified. The investigators amplified TCR beta CDR3 regions from RNA transcripts. An initial round of RT-PCR targeting the TCR CDR3 relied on the HTBI primer set. TCRdb analysed the multiplex PCR reads with MiXCR anew, one entry per CDR3 protein. The sample has 90,000 to 120,000 distinct CDR3 sequences; roughly 15% are singletons. Stability of Graves' hyperthyroidism was defined as absent ophthalmopathy progression within 18 months. Hyperthyroidism patients were newly diagnosed, had disease duration under 2 months, and were aged 18 to 65 years. Germline V gives CDR1 SEHNR, CDR2 FQNEAQ (reference sequence). V was shortened by 4 bases and J by 0 bases, with 11 bases between the two germline ends. This CDR3 has 15 residues.

The chain recombines TRBV7-9 with TRBJ2-3, with a possible D match to TRBD2 (6 bases). This clonotype was obtained from a woman aged 50 to 60 with Graves' hyperthyroidism. Sequencing was carried out using blood. CDR3 residues: CASSSSDTSTDTQYF. In DNA, the CDR3 is TGTGCCAGCAGCTCTAGCGATACTAGCACAGATACGCAGTATTTT. The full variable domain, completed using reference TRBV7-9 and TRBJ2-3, is DTGVSQNPRHKITKRGQNVTFRCDPISEHNRLYWYRQTLGQGPEFLTYFQNEAQLEKSRLLSDRFSAERPKGSFSTLEIQRTEQGDSAMYLCASSSSDTSTDTQYFGPGTRLTVL.